These 32 T cell receptor beta chains came from one sample sequenced in a study of blood T cell repertoires in COVID-19. TCRdb's copy holds only in-frame clones and misses some; the assay was immunoSEQ multiplex PCR. The sample has over 65,000 clones, 82% seen once. The sequenced sample was peripheral blood. All receptors come from a man aged 80 or over with active COVID-19.

The chain links TRBV7-2 to TRBJ2-1, with 12 bases matching TRBD2. The V gene's germline CDR1 is SGHTA and CDR2 FQGNSA. This CDR3 spans 15 amino acids. V lost 6 bases to trimming and J lost 9 bases; unmatched junction nucleotides: 9. CDR3 in DNA: TGTGCCAGCAGTCCCCGGACTAGCGGGAAAGTTGAGCAGTTCTTC. Encoded protein: CASSPRTSGKVEQFF.

With respect to this clone: Other nucleotide sequences from this sample produce the same CDR3. The chain employs TRBV5-1 and TRBJ1-6; 7 positions match TRBD1. The V gene end was trimmed by 2 bases and the J gene end by 5 bases; junction bases not matched to a gene: 4. The CDR3 has 15 residues. The germline V gene has CDR1 SGHRS and CDR2 YFSETQ. The DNA of the CDR3 is TGCGCCAGCAGCTTAGGGGGGACAGATAATTCACCCCTCCACTTT. Its protein product is CASSLGGTDNSPLHF.

The rearrangement links TRBV5-1 to TRBJ2-7, with D possibly matching TRBD1 (5 bases). Germline CDR1 is SGHRS and CDR2 is YFSETQ. The CDR3 totals 13 residues. V lost 0 bases to trimming and J lost 4 bases, with 8 bases between them. CDR3 sequence: CASSLDRMYEQYF. Written as DNA, the CDR3 is TGCGCCAGCAGCTTGGACAGGATGTACGAGCAGTACTTC.

This chain connects TRBV11-1 to TRBJ2-5; 9 positions agree with TRBD1. Looked up from germline, CDR1 is SGHAT and CDR2 is FQDESV (reference sequence). Trimming took 3 bases from V and 4 from J; bases not matched to a gene: 9. The CDR3 is 16 residues long. For the CDR3, the DNA is TGTGCCAGCAGCTTTGGGAACAGGGGGCCAGGAGAGACCCAGTACTTC. Amino acid sequence: CASSFGNRGPGETQYF.

The rearrangement joins TRBV5-1 to TRBJ1-1, with 8 bases fitting TRBD1. The CDR3 contains 15 residues. Losses at the gene ends were 3 bases for V and 3 bases for J; bases not matched to a gene: 7. Per germline, CDR1 SGHRS and CDR2 YFSETQ. The DNA of the CDR3 is TGCGCCAGCAGCTGGGGGGGACAGGCGGACACTGAAGCTTTCTTT. Translating gives CASSWGGQADTEAFF.

The CDR3 DNA reads as TGTGCCTGGAGGCCTGGACTAGCGGGAGCTCGTGAGACCCAGTACTTC. This codes for CAWRPGLAGARETQYF. The rearrangement joins TRBV30 to TRBJ2-5; 13 bases agree with TRBD2. CDR3 length equals 16 residues. V lost 3 bases, J lost 5 bases, and 9 bases stayed unmatched. In germline, CDR1 is GTSNPN, CDR2 SVGIG (reference sequence). The full variable domain, with the rest looked up from reference TRBV30 and TRBJ2-5, is SQTIHQWPATLVQPVGSPLSLECTVEGTSNPNLYWYRQAAGRGLQLLFYSVGIGQISSEVPQNLSASRPQDRQFILSSKKLLLSDSGFYLCAWRPGLAGARETQYFGPGTRLLVL.

The chain recombines TRBV7-2 with TRBJ2-5; possibly TRBD1 for D (5 bases). V dropped 5 bases and J dropped 1 base, with 23 bases sitting between them. Germline CDR1 is SGHTA and CDR2 is FQGNSA. This CDR3 region has 18 residues. The CDR3 nucleotides read TGTGCCAGCAGCCCCCACCTAGGGGCAGAGACCGTCCAAGAGACCCAGTACTTC. As protein: CASSPHLGAETVQETQYF.

J is TRBJ2-1 and V is TRBV10-3, with 14 bases lining up with TRBD2. In germline, CDR1 is ENHRY, CDR2 SYGVKD. V shed 6 bases, J shed 4 bases, and the junction held 2 bases outside the gene matches. The CDR3 consists of 15 residues. DNA for the CDR3: TGTGCCATCAGCCGGACTAGCGGGGGGTACAATGAGCAGTTCTTC. Translation gives CAISRTSGGYNEQFF.

This chain links TRBV7-2 with TRBJ2-3; TRBD2 aligns across 9 bases. From germline, CDR1 is SGHTA and CDR2 FQGNSA. V was pared by 5 bases and J by 5 bases, with 5 bases of the junction left unmatched. The length of the CDR3 is 14 residues. The CDR3 spells CASSTRGGRDTQYF. CDR3 bases: TGTGCCAGCAGCACGCGGGGGGGTCGAGATACGCAGTATTTT.

The gene calls are TRBV5-8 and TRBJ2-1; tentative D call: TRBD2 (6 bases). V was pared by 6 bases and J by 0 bases, with 13 bases between. The CDR3 loop spans 15 amino acids. Per germline, CDR1 SGHTS and CDR2 YDEGEE. The CDR3 DNA is TGTGCCAGCATCGGGGGTAGAAGCTCCTACAATGAGCAGTTCTTC. As protein: CASIGGRSSYNEQFF.

This sequence joins TRBV6-5 and TRBJ2-3, with 10 bases lining up with TRBD2. Germline CDR1 MNHEY, CDR2 SVGAGI. J was trimmed by 0 bases and V by 7 bases; bases with no gene match: 4. CDR3 length equals 15 residues. DNA for the CDR3: TGTGCCAGCACGTGGACTAGCGGCAGCACAGATACGCAGTATTTT. This sequence encodes CASTWTSGSTDTQYF.

The chain couples TRBV4-3 to TRBJ2-5, with TRBD1 matching over 7 bases. The CDR3 runs 15 residues. Germline trimming cut 1 base from V and 4 bases from J; bases unmatched to any gene: 6. CDR1 is LGHNA, CDR2 YSLEER, per germline. CDR3 sequence (DNA): TGCGCCAGCAGCCAAGGTTCTAACAGGGGAGAGACCCAGTACTTC. Protein: CASSQGSNRGETQYF.

This chain links TRBV11-3 with TRBJ2-1; a possible D gene is TRBD1 (7 bases). The V end lost 3 bases, the J end lost 5 bases, and 14 bases lay between the germline ends. Germline values: CDR1 SGHNT, CDR2 YENEEA. CDR3 length: 15 amino acids. For the CDR3, the DNA is TGTGCCAGCAGCTTCGGCGGGACAGATAACAATGAGCAGTTCTTC. The encoded protein is CASSFGGTDNNEQFF.

The chain joins TRBV7-2 to TRBJ2-7; 7 bases agree with TRBD1. The length of the CDR3 is 14 residues. The germline CDR1 and CDR2 sequences are SGHTA and FQGNSA. The V segment lost 1 base and the J segment 7 bases; nucleotides outside the gene matches: 7. CDR3 in DNA: TGTGCCAGCAGCTTAGGTGCAGGGGGTAGGGAGCAGTACTTC. It specifies CASSLGAGGREQYF.

Here the CDR3 reads CASSLNYPGSGTDTQYF. CDR3 coding DNA: TGTGCCAGCAGCTTAAATTACCCGGGGAGTGGCACAGATACGCAGTATTTT. This chain joins TRBV7-2 and TRBJ2-3, with D perhaps TRBD2 (5 bases). Germline-derived CDR1 and CDR2 are SGHTA and FQGNSA. The CDR3 sequence is 17 residues long. The V end lost 2 bases, the J end lost 1 base, and 16 bases lay between the germline ends.

J is TRBJ2-3 and V is TRBV7-3, with D maybe TRBD2 (6 bases). The germline CDR1 and CDR2 sequences are SGHTA and FQGTGA. V lost 2 bases, J lost 5 bases, and 8 bases lay in between. The CDR3 is made up of 13 amino acids. The CDR3 bases are TGTGCCAGCAGCTTATCGGGGGAAGATACGCAGTATTTT. It is translated as CASSLSGEDTQYF.

Here the CDR3 DNA reads TGCGCCAGCAGCCAAGAGAGGGCGGGGTACACTGAAGCTTTCTTT. The encoded protein is CASSQERAGYTEAFF. The chain has TRBV4-1 and TRBJ1-1; D is uncertain. V dropped 0 bases and J dropped 3 bases, with 11 bases sitting between them. Germline CDR1 and CDR2: MGHRA and YSYEKL. The CDR3 runs to 15 residues.

This chain joins TRBV2 and TRBJ2-3; TRBD2 matches 10 bases. There are 16 residues in the CDR3. Germline V gives CDR1 SNHLY, CDR2 FYNNEI. V lost 7 bases to trimming and J lost 5 bases; unmatched junction nucleotides: 12. This CDR3 reads CASTKRSGGVRDTQYF. In DNA form, the CDR3 reads TGTGCCAGCACCAAGCGGAGCGGGGGGGTCAGAGATACGCAGTATTTT.

This clone was counted a single time. The J gene is TRBJ2-5, the V gene TRBV18, with D possibly TRBD1 on 6 matching bases. V lost 6 bases to trimming and J lost 2 bases, with 10 bases between them. Germline V CDR1 and CDR2: KGHSH, LQKENI. The CDR3 extends over 13 amino acids. CDR3: CASSLGTQETQYF. In DNA, the CDR3 is TGTGCCAGCTCCCTCGGGACACAAGAGACCCAGTACTTC.

The chain couples TRBV19 to TRBJ2-1; 9 bases are shared with TRBD2. The V gene's germline CDR1 is LNHDA and CDR2 SQIVND (reference sequence). The CDR3 is made up of 15 amino acids. V was clipped by 3 bases and J by 7 bases; unmatched bases: 7. CDR3: CASSITSSGMNEQFF. The CDR3 nucleotides read TGTGCCAGTAGTATTACGTCTAGCGGGATGAATGAGCAGTTCTTC.

J is TRBJ1-6 and V is TRBV21-1; TRBD1 is the table's D call, not checked against the DNA. TRBV21-1 is classified as a pseudogene. This CDR3 has 17 amino acids. The CDR3, as DNA: TGTGCCAGCCGAAATGGGGGGCTGGGGACAGGGTCTTCACCCCTCCACTTT. Its translation is CASRNGGLGTGSSPLHF.

V and J are TRBV10-3 and TRBJ2-7, with TRBD1 matching over 8 bases. The V gene's germline CDR1 is ENHRY and CDR2 SYGVKD. The CDR3 length is 14 residues. The J segment lost 2 bases and the V segment lost 4 bases, leaving 4 bases of the junction unmatched. CDR3 sequence: CAISVGQATYEQYF. The CDR3 DNA follows: TGTGCCATCAGTGTGGGACAGGCAACCTACGAGCAGTACTTC.

This clone was counted only a few times. The chain has TRBV2 and TRBJ2-5; 12 bases are shared with TRBD2. In germline, CDR1 is SNHLY, CDR2 FYNNEI. The CDR3 has 12 amino acids. Germline trimming cut 7 bases from V and 10 bases from J; bases unmatched to any gene: 4. Here the CDR3 DNA reads TGTGCCAGCATAGGACTAGCGGGAATCCAGTACTTC. Encoded protein: CASIGLAGIQYF.

This clone was recorded many times. V usage is TRBV7-2 and J usage is TRBJ2-7, with D unclear. The CDR3 has 15 amino acids. The V gene lost 5 bases and the J gene lost 0 bases, with 14 bases spanning the gap. Per germline, CDR1 SGHTA and CDR2 FQGNSA. The CDR3 nucleotides are TGTGCCAGCAGCCCCCAACAGCTTTCCTCCTACGAGCAGTACTTC. Protein sequence: CASSPQQLSSYEQYF.

This clone was picked up a small number of times. The chain combines TRBV28 with TRBJ2-3; the D is unclear. CDR3 size: 17 residues. The germline V gene encodes CDR1 MDHEN and CDR2 SYDVKM. Trimming left V 4 bases short and J 4 bases short, with 21 bases between. CDR3 protein: CASSSGFSLSSSDTQYF. CDR3 in DNA: TGTGCCAGCAGTTCCGGGTTTTCTCTCTCTTCCTCAGATACGCAGTATTTT.

This chain links TRBV3-1 (or the pseudogene TRBV3-2) with TRBJ1-6; perhaps TRBD1 as D (6 bases). V gave up 4 bases and J gave up 7 bases, with 20 bases separating them. This CDR3 has 17 amino acids. Per germline, CDR1 LGHDT and CDR2 YNNKEL (reference sequence). The CDR3 bases are TGTGCCAGCAGCCGAACCGACTCAGACAGGAAAAATTCACCCCTCCACTTT. Protein: CASSRTDSDRKNSPLHF.

This sequence joins TRBV5-1 and TRBJ1-1, with 11 bases aligning to TRBD1. The V segment lost 4 bases and the J segment 4 bases; nucleotides outside the gene matches: 6. In germline, CDR1 is SGHRS, CDR2 YFSETQ. CDR3 length equals 15 residues. CDR3 sequence reads: CASSGRTGGGTEAFF. CDR3 DNA sequence: TGCGCCAGCAGCGGAAGGACAGGGGGCGGCACTGAAGCTTTCTTT.

This chain links TRBV24-1 with TRBJ2-3; no clear D. CDR1 is KGHDR, CDR2 SFDVKD, per germline. V gave up 3 bases and J gave up 4 bases, with 16 bases separating them. The CDR3 spans 16 residues. The CDR3 loop reads CATSDPGEARPDTQYF. The CDR3 DNA is TGTGCCACCAGTGATCCCGGCGAGGCGCGCCCAGATACGCAGTATTTT.

The genes are TRBV30 and TRBJ2-1; 8 bases map to TRBD2. Germline values: CDR1 GTSNPN, CDR2 SVGIG (reference sequence). This CDR3 contains 16 residues. V gave up 0 bases and J gave up 6 bases; unmatched junction bases: 10. The DNA of the CDR3 is TGTGCCTGGAGTGTACCGGTGCCGGGAGGGGTCAATGAGCAGTTCTTC. Amino acids: CAWSVPVPGGVNEQFF.

The genes are TRBV5-4 and TRBJ2-7, with a possible D match to TRBD2 (6 bases). Germline-derived CDR1 and CDR2 are SGHNT and YYREEE (reference sequence). With 6 bases removed from V and 2 bases from J, the gap between germline ends came to 15 bases. The CDR3 is made up of 14 amino acids. The CDR3 DNA follows: TGTGCCAGCACCATTTTCGGGGGTCCCTACGAGCAGTACTTC. Its protein product is CASTIFGGPYEQYF.

The chain carries TRBV7-2 and TRBJ2-5, with 11 bases aligning to TRBD2. Germline lookup yields CDR1 SGHTA and CDR2 FQGNSA. J lost 1 base, V lost 2 bases, and 6 bases had no gene match. The CDR3 is made up of 17 amino acids. CDR3 amino acids: CASSLFLTSGSQETQYF. DNA of the CDR3: TGTGCCAGCAGCTTATTTCTAACTAGCGGGAGCCAAGAGACCCAGTACTTC. The full variable domain, completed using reference TRBV7-2 and TRBJ2-5, is GAGVSQSPSNKVTEKGKDVELRCDPISGHTALYWYRQSLGQGLEFLIYFQGNSAPDKSGLPSDRFSAERTGGSVSTLTIQRTQQEDSAVYLCASSLFLTSGSQETQYFGPGTRLLVL.

This clone has just one count. The J gene is TRBJ1-1, the V gene TRBV4-1; possible D gene TRBD1, 5 bases. Germline V gene lookup returns CDR1 MGHRA and CDR2 YSYEKL. Deletions cut 4 bases from V and 0 bases from J, with 9 bases between. The CDR3 consists of 14 residues. CDR3 sequence reads: CASSPVGVNTEAFF. The CDR3 nucleotides read TGCGCCAGCAGCCCTGTAGGGGTGAACACTGAAGCTTTCTTT.